This T cell receptor (beta chain) comes out of a study of blood T cell repertoires in COVID-19. Per the original methods: Using reference gene primer amplification, nucleated cell counts were estimated. Data came from immunoSEQ multiplex PCR; TCRdb stores just in-frame clones and leaves some out. That table gives V, J and clone size, and the DNA gave D and trimming. Of 110,000 or so clones in the sample, 85% are singletons; the top ten hold less than 15%. Trimming took 4 bases from V and 4 from J; bases not matched to a gene: 8. Per the germline V gene, CDR1 is SGHTS and CDR2 is YDEGEE. CDR3 size: 16 residues.

The gene calls are TRBV5-8 and TRBJ2-6, with 7 bases lining up with TRBD1. This clonotype was obtained from a human donor in a cohort sampled during active COVID-19. The sample taken for sequencing was peripheral blood. The CDR3 protein is CASSHPTGWGANVLTF. In nucleotides, the CDR3 is TGTGCCAGCAGCCACCCGACAGGGTGGGGGGCCAACGTCCTGACTTTC.